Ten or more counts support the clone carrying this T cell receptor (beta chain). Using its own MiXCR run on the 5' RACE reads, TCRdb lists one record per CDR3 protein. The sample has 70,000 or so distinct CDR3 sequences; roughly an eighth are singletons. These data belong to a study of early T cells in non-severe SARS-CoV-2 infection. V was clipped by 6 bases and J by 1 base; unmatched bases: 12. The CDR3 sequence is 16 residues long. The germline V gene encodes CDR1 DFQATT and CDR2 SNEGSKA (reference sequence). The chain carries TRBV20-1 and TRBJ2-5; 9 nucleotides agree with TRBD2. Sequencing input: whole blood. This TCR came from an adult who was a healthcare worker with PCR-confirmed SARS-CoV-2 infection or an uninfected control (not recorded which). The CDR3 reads CSAARSSGGLQETQYF. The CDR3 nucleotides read TGCAGTGCCGCGAGAAGCAGCGGGGGGCTCCAAGAGACCCAGTACTTC.